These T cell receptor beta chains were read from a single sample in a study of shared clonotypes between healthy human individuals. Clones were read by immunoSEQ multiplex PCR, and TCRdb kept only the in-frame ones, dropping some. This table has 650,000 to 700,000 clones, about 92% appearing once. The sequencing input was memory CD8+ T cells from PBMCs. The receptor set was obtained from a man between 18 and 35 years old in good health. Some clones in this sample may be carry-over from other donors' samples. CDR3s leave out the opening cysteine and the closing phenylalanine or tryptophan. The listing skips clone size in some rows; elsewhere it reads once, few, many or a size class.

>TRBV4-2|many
ASSQKQGETDTQY
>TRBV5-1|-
ASSWTGVGTEAF
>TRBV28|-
ASSLGGWRYT
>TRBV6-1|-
ASSDRPASGYQPQH
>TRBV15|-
ATSRESSSGLETELF
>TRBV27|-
ASRVLDSDTQY
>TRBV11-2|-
ASSTYGQGAYGYT
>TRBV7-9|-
ASSLALAGETQY
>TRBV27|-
ASSFIGNEQF
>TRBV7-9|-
ASSIRLGDYEQY
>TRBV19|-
ASSLAGNGAEAF
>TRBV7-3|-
ASSLLGGLNQPQH
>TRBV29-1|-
SVEDMGAGPTGELF
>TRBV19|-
ASSWGGKEQF
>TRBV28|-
ASSYQGGEQY
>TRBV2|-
ASLDTGELF
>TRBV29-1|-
SAAEGQRGGYT
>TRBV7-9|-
ASSPPHRTGELF
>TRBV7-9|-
ASSWPGQGARGYT
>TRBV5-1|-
ASSVDQYNEQF
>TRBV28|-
ASRHRGEAHNEQF
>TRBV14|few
ASSLTGFTGELF
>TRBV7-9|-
ASTASGTYEQY
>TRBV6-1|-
ASSEGPRSYEQY
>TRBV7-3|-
ASSPSWGANTGELF
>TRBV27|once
ASSSVLSSPLH
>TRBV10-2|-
ASSEVEPGTSEAYEQY